This T cell receptor (beta chain) was identified in a study of T cell changes during pregnancy in multiple sclerosis. The CDR3 consists of 11 residues. Looked up from germline, CDR1 is SGHTA and CDR2 is FQGNSA. The V end was cut by 3 bases, the J end by 4 bases, with 2 bases between. Data came from immunoSEQ multiplex PCR; TCRdb stores just in-frame clones and leaves some out. Here the sample spans about 49,000 clones, 90% being singletons. This TCR was recovered from a female donor in good health, enrolled as a control in a pregnancy study. V is TRBV7-2 and J is TRBJ2-3; D unresolved. Here the sequenced sample was peripheral blood, taken after pregnancy. In DNA form, the CDR3 reads TGTGCCAGCAGCTTCGCAGATACGCAGTATTTT. Amino acids: CASSFADTQYF.